This T cell receptor (beta chain) was captured in a study of CD8+ T cells in alopecia areata. Whole-study context: Treated patients were given 5 to 10 mg oral tofacitinib twice daily. Study-level results: An increase in clonality over normal scalp was evident in lesional scalp, especially alopecia totalis/universalis.

Sampling of alopecia areata patients yielded lesional scalp punch biopsies as well as peripheral blood. Trimming left V 3 bases short and J 6 bases short, with 11 bases between. Germline CDR1 reads SGHDT; CDR2 reads YYEEEE. The CDR3 runs 13 residues. This clone has just a few counts. What it recognizes is unknown. As the sequencing template, cDNA was produced by extracting RNA and reverse transcribing it. Generated by immunoSEQ multiplex PCR, the TCRdb table keeps only in-frame clones and is missing some. This table holds about 180,000 clones, 63% found once. The chain couples TRBV5-6 to TRBJ2-3; no definite D call. The sequencing used CD4+ T cells sorted from blood, collected at week 0. The sequence was collected from a human donor with alopecia areata. The DNA of the CDR3 is TGTGCCAGCAGCTCCAATCTCATCGATACGCAGTATTTT. Translated: CASSSNLIDTQYF. Variable domain in full (rest from reference TRBV5-6 and TRBJ2-3): DAGVTQSPTHLIKTRGQQVTLRCSPKSGHDTVSWYQQALGQGPQFIFQYYEEEERQRGNFPDRFSGHQFPNYSSELNVNALLLGDSALYLCASSSNLIDTQYFGPGTRLTVL.